This paragraph covers one T cell receptor (beta chain) sequence. Its specificity is not known. The authors ran a second PCR of 7 to 11 cycles using a sample-barcoded 5' primer and a J-beta primer mix. TCRdb ran MiXCR on the 5' RACE reads and lists one entry per CDR3 protein. There are roughly 1.5 million distinct CDR3 sequences in the sample; approximately 43% occur only once, and approximately 4.1% lies in the top ten. Germline loops: CDR1 MNHEY, CDR2 SVGEGT. V lost 6 bases, J lost 0 bases, and 11 bases lay in between. The CDR3 spans 14 residues. This specimen comes from a study of blood T cells in healthy people across ages. Study-level points and caveats: Strong correlation existed between TCR beta diversity and naive T cell percentage.

The chain links TRBV6-2 or TRBV6-3 to TRBJ2-5, with D maybe TRBD2 (6 bases). Sequences were obtained from blood. The origin of this receptor is a woman between 18 and 30 years old in good health. The chain's CDR3 is CASRDAGYQETQYF. The CDR3 nucleotides are TGTGCCAGCAGAGACGCGGGGTACCAAGAGACCCAGTACTTC.